This TCR beta chain is drawn from a study of memory CD4+ T cells and cytomegalovirus serostatus. Measured with immunoSEQ multiplex PCR; TCRdb has only the in-frame clones, and not every one. The sample has about 59,000 clones, 81% seen once. The V and J ends lost 6 bases and 0 bases, in that order; junction bases with no gene match: 5. Germline CDR1 is MNHEY and CDR2 is SMNVEV (reference sequence). CDR3 length: 14 amino acids. The sort gate was single viable CD3+CD4+CD8-CD45RO+ cells for memory CD4+ T cells. CMV serostatus came from serum IgG against pp150, pp28, p38, p52. CD4+ T cells were isolated by positive magnetic selection.

Sequenced: memory CD4+ T cells from blood. The rearrangement links TRBV27 to TRBJ2-7, with 7 bases matching TRBD2. This TCR was recovered from an adult in good health and CMV-seronegative. The CDR3 spells CASRLGTTSYEQYF. CDR3 DNA sequence: TGTGCCAGCAGGCTCGGGACTACCTCCTACGAGCAGTACTTC.